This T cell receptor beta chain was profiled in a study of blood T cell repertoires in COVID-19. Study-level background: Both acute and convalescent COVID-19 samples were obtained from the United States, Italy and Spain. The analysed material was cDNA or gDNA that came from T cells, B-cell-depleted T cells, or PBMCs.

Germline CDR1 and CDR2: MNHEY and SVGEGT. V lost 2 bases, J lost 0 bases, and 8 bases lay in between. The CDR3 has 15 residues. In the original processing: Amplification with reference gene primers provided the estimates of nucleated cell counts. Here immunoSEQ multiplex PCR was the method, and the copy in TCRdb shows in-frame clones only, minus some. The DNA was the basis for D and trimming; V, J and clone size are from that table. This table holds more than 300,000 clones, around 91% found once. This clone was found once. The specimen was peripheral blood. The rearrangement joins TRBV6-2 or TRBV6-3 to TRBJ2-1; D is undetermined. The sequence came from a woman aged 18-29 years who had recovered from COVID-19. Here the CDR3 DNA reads TGTGCCAGCAGTTACAGTGAAGCCTCCTACAATGAGCAGTTCTTC. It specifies CASSYSEASYNEQFF.